This T cell receptor beta chain was observed in a study of shared clonotypes between healthy human individuals. All the donors were Caucasian adults who lived in Nashville, Tennessee. Once extracted for a subset, genomic DNA was divided evenly among several immunoSEQ plates. Clones were read by immunoSEQ multiplex PCR, and TCRdb kept only the in-frame ones, dropping some. The sample gives more than 400,000 clones, 95% to 96% of which show up once; approximately 0.06% is in the top ten. Study-level findings and limits: What naive subsets generally showed was a larger estimated richness than memory subsets showed.

About this clone: The antigen is unknown.

Germline V CDR1 and CDR2: SNHLY, FYNNEI. J lost 7 bases, V lost 7 bases, and 10 bases had no gene match. There are 13 residues in the CDR3. V gene TRBV2 combines with J gene TRBJ2-7, with 7 bases identical to TRBD2. The sequence derives from a woman in her thirties in good health. The sample was naive CD4+ T cells sorted from blood. The subset was: CD45RA+ positively selected. CDR3 in DNA: TGTGCCAGCAACGCGAACGGGAGGCTTGAGCAGTACTTC. Encoded protein: CASNANGRLEQYF.